Described below is a single T cell receptor (beta chain) sequence and its context. What it binds is not known. A much larger clone lies a single base off, so this may be a read error. This sample was taken from a study of early T cells in non-severe SARS-CoV-2 infection. General study points: Using VDJdb, the matching emphasized anti-spike CD8 responses while missing private and CD4 specificities.

Individual cDNA molecules each received unique molecular identifiers attached to them. Using its own MiXCR run on the 5' RACE reads, TCRdb lists one record per CDR3 protein. In the table there are tens of thousands of distinct CDR3 sequences, 5.5% to 7.5% of which are singletons. Sequenced input: whole blood. The receptor's source is an adult who was a healthcare worker with PCR-confirmed SARS-CoV-2 infection or an uninfected control (not recorded which).

DNA of the CDR3: TGTGCCAGCCGTGCGGGGAGGCACACTGAAGCTTTCTTT. Its protein is CASRAGRHTEAFF. The gene calls are TRBV3-1 and TRBJ1-1; no reliable D call. The V gene's germline CDR1 is LGHDT and CDR2 YNNKEL (reference sequence). There are 13 residues in the CDR3. Between the trimmed V and J ends, which lost 8 bases and 3 bases, there was a span of 13 bases.